The clone carrying this TCR beta chain is labeled medium-sized. The antigen remains undetermined. This beta chain appears as a stray read in a library generated for alpha chains; its size is not informative. With V trimmed by 0 bases and J by 3 bases, 3 bases remained unmatched. This CDR3 has 16 residues. CDR1 LGHNA and CDR2 YNFKEQ come from the germline V gene. TCRdb called the 5' RACE reads again in MiXCR, with one record for every CDR3 protein. The sample holds around 7,800 distinct CDR3 sequences; under 10% are singletons and the top ten take around 4.2%. Time point noted: sample taken at primary tumor resection. This specimen belongs to a study of spatial heterogeneity in lung cancer. Whole-study findings and limits: Mutation tallies in tumors tracked expanded intratumoral alpha and beta TCR counts.

This chain joins TRBV4-2 and TRBJ2-3; 10 bases are shared with TRBD2. The sequencing used lung tumor tissue, collected at surgery. This clonotype originated in a male donor with early-stage non-small cell lung cancer. CDR3 sequence reads: CASSQDGAGGTDTQYF. In DNA form, the CDR3 reads TGTGCCAGCAGCCAAGATGGAGCGGGAGGGACAGATACGCAGTATTTT.